Here is one TCR beta chain with its context. The antigen it binds to is not known. Per-base qualities were not stored, and no clone one base away is much larger. This specimen belongs to a study of identical twins (dated by TCRdb to about 2016). Background on the whole study: To test whether fetal clonotypes persist, the study used deep sequencing on TCR alpha and beta repertoires from monozygotic twins, unrelated adults of various ages, and cord blood. To rule out contamination, replicate twin experiments were performed at different times with different library preparation protocols. Here is what the overall study found, with its caveats: Excess twin sharing in beta out-of-frame sequences was weaker because fewer shared sequences lowered the signal-to-noise ratio. Conclusions relied on cross-sectional statistical analysis, since the same donors could not be followed over many years. Abundant cord blood beta clonotypes carried fewer insertions; young adult naive repertoires showed a weaker similar trend, while memory repertoires showed none. In monozygotic twins, recombination models systematically underestimated out-of-frame TCR alpha sharing, but the models matched the sharing seen between unrelated individuals. Zero-insertion analyses could be partly confounded by invariant T cells such as MAIT and iNKT, though diverse VJ usage argued against such confounding for most clonotypes. Compared with coincidental sharing between unrelated individuals, an excess of low generation-probability sequences was observed among out-of-frame TCR alpha sequences shared between twins.

As encoded in the germline V gene, CDR1 is SGHNT while CDR2 is YENEEA. Reading from cysteine to phenylalanine, the CDR3 counts 16 amino acids. Kept here is only the CDR3 DNA, which spans 48 bases and is read in frame from base 1. Relative to germline, V is missing 1 base and J is missing 6 bases, with 8 bases of the junction outside any gene match. Every donor was a healthy Caucasian. The twin cohort comprised three pairs of female monozygotic twins, all aged roughly 18 to 30 years. The RNA used for TCR libraries was isolated from peripheral blood mononuclear cells. Preparation of the library involved 5' RACE. TCRdb records Illumina HiSeq 2000 as the sequencer. A universal primer binding site was introduced by template switching, and a unique molecular identifier was present in the final cDNA, enabling accurate counting of TCR cDNA molecules. Specific primers in the conserved constant-segment region were used to synthesize first-strand cDNA for the TCR alpha and beta chains. To control for contamination, every cDNA library carried two barcodes: a SMART-Mk sample barcode plus Illumina barcodes. Two successive PCR steps introduced TruSeq adapter sequences along with Illumina sample barcodes. Sequencing of the TCR alpha and beta cDNA libraries was done on the Illumina HiSeq platform using custom primers. The original methods were these. MiGEC was used to process raw reads and extract unique molecular identifiers, and MiXCR was used to find CDR3 positions. For each individual, recombination models were inferred using an EM algorithm with the repgenHMM and IGoR tools. The tcR package in R was used for shared clonotype analysis, with sharing normalized by the product of cloneset sizes. Out-of-frame nonproductive sequences were analyzed to study raw recombination free of thymic and clonal selection effects. The public reads were quality trimmed at Q25 with fastp and then assembled into clones with MiXCR by TCRdb, keeping productive beta chains. Each entry is one CDR3 protein sequence, shown with its most common DNA and genes. For this entry, the V and J calls and clone size follow TCRdb and not the study's own pipeline. The sample table shows 700,000 or so distinct CDR3 sequences, and 8.6% are seen once. 0.75% to 1% of the sample goes to the ten largest clones.

These data were also reused for a study on yellow fever vaccine responses in identical twins. Drawing on the second study: The authors reported that the T cell response to vaccination in identical twins appeared partly convergent and partly personalized. The study precisely tracked vaccine-responding T cell clones in identical twins.

Recombination joined TRBV11-3 with TRBJ2-1; TRBD2 agrees with 8 junctional bases. Sequences were obtained from PBMCs. The sequence was obtained from a woman under 30 in good health. The CDR3 protein sequence reads: CASSLAPGGGPNEQFF. The DNA reads as follows: TGTGCCAGCAGCTTAGCCCCCGGCGGGGGGCCCAATGAGCAGTTCTTC. Where the CDR3 stops, the reference TRBV11-3 and TRBJ2-1 genes take over; the full variable domain is EAGVVQSPRYKIIEKKQPVAFWCNPISGHNTLYWYLQNLGQGPELLIRYENEEAVDDSQLPKDRFSAERLKGVDSTLKIQPAELGDSAVYLCASSLAPGGGPNEQFFGPGTRLTVL.